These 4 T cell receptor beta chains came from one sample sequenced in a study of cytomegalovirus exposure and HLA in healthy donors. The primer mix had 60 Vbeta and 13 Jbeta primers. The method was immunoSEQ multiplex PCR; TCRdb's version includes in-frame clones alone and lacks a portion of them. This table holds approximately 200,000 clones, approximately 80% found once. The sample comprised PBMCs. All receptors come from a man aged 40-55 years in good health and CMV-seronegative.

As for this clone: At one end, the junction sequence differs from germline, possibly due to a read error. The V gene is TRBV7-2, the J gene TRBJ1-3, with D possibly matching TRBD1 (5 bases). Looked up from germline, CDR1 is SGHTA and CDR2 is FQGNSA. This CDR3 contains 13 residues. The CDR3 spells CASSGGPRGTLDF. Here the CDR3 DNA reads TGTGCCAGCAGCGGCGGGCCTCGAGGGACTTTGGATTTT. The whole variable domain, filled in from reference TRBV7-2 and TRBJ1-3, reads GAGVSQSPSNKVTEKGKDVELRCDPISGHTALYWYRQSLGQGLEFLIYFQGNSAPDKSGLPSDRFSAERTGGSVSTLTIQRTQQEDSAVYLCASSGGPRGTLDFGEGSWLTVV.

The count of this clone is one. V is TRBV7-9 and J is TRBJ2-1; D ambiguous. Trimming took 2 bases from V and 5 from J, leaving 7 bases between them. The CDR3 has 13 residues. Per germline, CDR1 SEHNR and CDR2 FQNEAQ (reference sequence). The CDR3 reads CASSLSVHNEQFF. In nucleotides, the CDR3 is TGTGCCAGCAGCTTATCAGTCCACAATGAGCAGTTCTTC.

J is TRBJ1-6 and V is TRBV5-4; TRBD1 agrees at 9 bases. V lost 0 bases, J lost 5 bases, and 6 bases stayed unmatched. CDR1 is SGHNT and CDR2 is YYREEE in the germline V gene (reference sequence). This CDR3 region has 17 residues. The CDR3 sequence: CASSLAITGGNNSPLHF. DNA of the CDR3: TGTGCCAGCAGCTTGGCAATAACAGGGGGCAATAATTCACCCCTCCACTTT.

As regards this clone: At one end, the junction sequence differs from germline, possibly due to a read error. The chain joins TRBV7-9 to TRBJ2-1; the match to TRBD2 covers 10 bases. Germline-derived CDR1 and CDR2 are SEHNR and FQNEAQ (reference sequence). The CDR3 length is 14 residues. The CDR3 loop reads CASSLGLADNEQFF. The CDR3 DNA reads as TGTGCCAGCAGTTTAGGACTAGCGGACAATGAGCAGTTCTTC.